This TCR beta chain was obtained from a study of blood T cell repertoires in COVID-19. Per the original data handling: Estimation of nucleated cell counts relied on the amplification of reference gene primers. TCRdb keeps only in-frame clones here, not all; method: immunoSEQ multiplex PCR. For V, J and clone size, that table is used; D and trimming come from the DNA. This sample has around 270,000 clones; under 85% occur once, and the top ten carry approximately 0.94%. A Seattle source enrolled patients during active infection and followed them longitudinally. Germline V gives CDR1 SGHRS, CDR2 YFSETQ. The V end was cut by 4 bases, the J end by 3 bases, with 11 bases between. This CDR3 contains 14 residues.

The sample consisted of peripheral blood. V gene TRBV5-1 combines with J gene TRBJ2-1; D not certain. This TCR came from a human donor with COVID-19, enrolled during active disease. The donor label of this sample is uncertain. The CDR3: CASSLQTSYNEQFF. CDR3 nucleotide sequence: TGCGCCAGCAGCCTTCAGACAAGCTACAATGAGCAGTTCTTC.